Following are 17 T cell receptor beta chains from one sample sequenced in a study of CD8+ T cells in alopecia areata. RNA extraction and reverse transcription yielded cDNA as sequencing template. Libraries were prepared by immunoSEQ multiplex PCR; TCRdb keeps only in-frame clonotypes and omits some of them. The sample contains over 250,000 clones, none of them singletons. The sorting of pooled cutaneous lymph node cells relied on CD4, CD8alpha, NKG2D, NKG2ACE and other markers. Sequencing used CD4+ T cells sorted from a lymph node. The receptors were sampled from a C3H/HeJ mouse with alopecia areata. This mouse strain has H2-k as its MHC haplotype.

Of note for this clone: The gene symbols are mouse symbols. The read stops 4 residues short of the end of the CDR3; the missing end is completed from the germline J gene. The sample has other DNA sequences that encode this CDR3 too. The rearrangement joins TRBV13-1 to TRBJ2-3, with TRBD2 identical over 11 bases. The CDR3 is 16 amino acids. CDR1 NSHNY and CDR2 SYGAGN come from the germline V gene. J lost 0 bases, V lost 3 bases, and 3 bases had no gene match. The CDR3 DNA, read in part, is TGTGCCAGCAGTGGGGGGACTGGGGGTAGTGCAGAA. Residues: CASSGGTGGSAE. The entire CDR3 protein reads CASSGGTGGSAETLYF.

As to this clone: Gene names follow the mouse nomenclature. The read terminates 4 residues before the CDR3 end, so the remaining end is supplied by the germline J gene. This chain uses TRBV17 with TRBJ2-7, with 9 bases identical to TRBD1. Germline lookup yields CDR1 MNHDT and CDR2 YYDKIL. The CDR3 loop spans 14 amino acids. With 6 bases clipped from V and 0 bases from J, the junction kept 3 bases outside the gene matches. The sequenced CDR3 bases are TGTGCTAGCAGAGCGGGACAGGGCTCCTAT. Residues: CASRAGQGSY. The full CDR3 protein reads CASRAGQGSYEQYF. The variable domain in full, completed from reference TRBV17 and TRBJ2-7, reads DTTVKQNPRYKLARVGKPVNLICSQTMNHDTMYWYQKKPNQAPKLLLFYYDKILNREADTFEKFQSSRPNNSFCSLYIGSAGLEYSAMYLCASRAGQGSYEQYFGPGTRLTVL.

This clone appeared a few times. Genes and germline are mouse. With the read ending 4 residues before the CDR3 end, the germline J gene is used to fill in that end. The chain uses TRBV31 and TRBJ2-2, with 7 positions matching TRBD2. Germline loops: CDR1 GKSSPN, CDR2 SITVG. CDR3 size: 14 residues. V gave up 3 bases and J gave up 4 bases; unmatched junction bases: 5. CDR3 DNA (partial): TGTGCCTGGAGCCACTGGGGTTCCACCGGG. This encodes CAWSHWGSTG. The whole CDR3 protein reads CAWSHWGSTGQLYF.

On this clone: Genes and germline are mouse. Read coverage stops 4 residues before the CDR3 terminus; the germline J gene supplies the remainder. The chain combines TRBV13-2 with TRBJ2-5, with a tentative D call TRBD1 (6 bases). The V end was cut by 5 bases, the J end by 2 bases, with 9 bases between. Germline assignment: CDR1 NNHNN and CDR2 SYGAGS (reference sequence). This CDR3 has 13 amino acids. CDR3 bases read: TGTGCCAGCGGAACAGGGCCCCAAGAC. It yields the protein CASGTGPQD. The whole CDR3 sequence is CASGTGPQDTQYF.

For this clone: Any gene name here is a mouse gene name. The sequenced fragment ends 4 residues before the CDR3 boundary, so the rest is inferred from the germline J gene. V usage is TRBV19 and J usage is TRBJ1-2; 7 nucleotides agree with TRBD1. The CDR3 runs to 14 residues. Germline assignment: CDR1 FNHDT and CDR2 SITEND (reference sequence). Trimming at V came to 5 bases and at J to 2 bases, leaving 6 bases not matched to a gene. Partial CDR3 DNA: TGTGCCAGCAGGAACAGGGGTTTTAACTCC. Its protein is CASRNRGFNS. The whole CDR3 sequence reads CASRNRGFNSDYTF.

Comment on this clone: Gene names are mouse gene names. Read coverage stops 4 residues before the CDR3 terminus; the germline J gene supplies the remainder. The chain has TRBV13-1 and TRBJ2-7, with D possibly being TRBD2 (6 bases). CDR1 is NSHNY, CDR2 SYGAGN, per germline. The length of the CDR3 is 14 residues. The CDR3 region is CASSDEGLFYEQYF. CDR3 DNA, as far as it was read: TGTGCCAGCAGTGATGAGGGACTTTTTTAT.

With respect to this clone: Gene names and germline refer to mouse. Sequencing ends 4 residues short of the CDR3 end; the germline J gene provides the rest. The rearrangement uses TRBV13-1 and TRBJ2-5; 7 nucleotides agree with TRBD1. Losses at the gene ends were 4 bases for V and 2 bases for J; bases not matched to a gene: 4. CDR3 length: 14 residues. Germline V CDR1 and CDR2: NSHNY, SYGAGN. This CDR3 is CASSKGQIQDTQYF. The DNA read from the CDR3 is TGTGCCAGCAGTAAGGGACAGATCCAAGAC.

This clone showed up just a few times. All gene names here are mouse names. The DNA ends 4 residues before the CDR3 does, and the rest of the CDR3 is filled in from the germline J gene. The same CDR3 can be traced to other DNA sequences in this sample. The V call is TRBV1, the J call TRBJ2-4; 8 positions match TRBD2. Germline lookup yields CDR1 NSQYPW and CDR2 LRSPGD (reference sequence). Germline trimming cut 3 bases from V and 0 bases from J; bases unmatched to any gene: 5. There are 16 residues in the CDR3. The covered CDR3 bases are TGCACCTGCAGTGCGGGGGGGGGCCCTAGTCAAAAC. Protein product: CTCSAGGGPSQN. The CDR3 reads in full as CTCSAGGGPSQNTLYF. Full variable domain (missing parts from reference TRBV1 and TRBJ2-4): VTLLEQNPRWRLVPRGQAVNLRCILKNSQYPWMSWYQQDLQKQLQWLFTLRSPGDKEVKSLPGADYLATRVTDTELRLQVANMSQGRTLYCTCSAGGGPSQNTLYFGAGTRLSVL.

This clone turned up a few times. Gene names denote mouse genes. The CDR3 is cut off 4 residues early in the read; its end comes from the germline J gene. The chain uses TRBV13-3 and TRBJ2-5, with 7 bases that match TRBD2. Germline V gene sequence: CDR1 NNHDY, CDR2 SYVADS. Germline trimming cut 2 bases from V and 3 bases from J; bases unmatched to any gene: 3. CDR3 size: 14 residues. The part of the CDR3 DNA that was read is TGTGCCAGCAGTGAGGCCTGGGGGCAAGAC. It yields the protein CASSEAWGQD. The CDR3 in full is CASSEAWGQDTQYF.

Only a few counts were recorded for this clone. Mouse germline and gene names are used. With the read ending 4 residues before the CDR3 end, the germline J gene is used to fill in that end. V and J are TRBV5 and TRBJ2-7; TRBD2 might be the D (7 bases). Germline assignment: CDR1 LGHNA and CDR2 YNLKQL (reference sequence). The CDR3 has 17 residues. V was clipped by 0 bases and J by 0 bases, with 15 bases between them. This chain's CDR3 is CASSQDLAGGSSYEQYF. CDR3 DNA, as far as it was read: TGTGCCAGCAGCCAAGATCTGGCTGGGGGCAGCTCCTAT.

About this clone: Mouse germline and gene names are used. The sequence runs out 4 residues before the end of the CDR3; the remainder is reconstructed from the germline J gene. The chain combines TRBV13-3 with TRBJ1-1, with TRBD1 identical over 11 bases. CDR1 is NNHDY, CDR2 SYVADS, per germline. The CDR3 has 16 residues. Trimming at V came to 1 base and at J to 0 bases, leaving 2 bases not matched to a gene. This CDR3 is CASSDTGQGANTEVFF. The part of the CDR3 DNA that was read is TGTGCCAGCAGTGATACGGGACAGGGGGCAAACACA.

In its sample, this clone was seen a few times. Germline and genes here are mouse. The CDR3 DNA, read in part, is TGTGCCAGCAGCACACAGGGGTCCTCCTAT. Its translation: CASSTQGSSY. The complete CDR3 protein is CASSTQGSSYEQYF. The rearrangement links TRBV5 to TRBJ2-7; 7 nucleotides line up with TRBD1. The read terminates 4 residues ahead of where the CDR3 ends, so the germline J gene completes it. CDR1 and CDR2 (germline): LGHNA, YNLKQL (reference sequence). V was clipped by 5 bases and J by 0 bases; unmatched bases: 4. CDR3 length: 14 amino acids.

A few counts support this clone. Mouse germline and gene names are used. The missing CDR3 end, 4 residues past where the read stops, is filled in from the germline J gene. The V gene is TRBV5, the J gene TRBJ2-7; 9 positions match TRBD2. There are 14 residues in the CDR3. Germline values: CDR1 LGHNA, CDR2 YNLKQL (reference sequence). Incomplete CDR3 DNA: TGTGCCAGCAGCCCGGGGACTGGGTTGAAT. Amino acids: CASSPGTGLN. The whole CDR3 sequence reads CASSPGTGLNEQYF.

Only a few counts were recorded for this clone. Germline and genes: mouse. The observed sequence ends 4 residues before the CDR3 terminus, with the missing tail filled in from the germline J gene. This sequence joins TRBV13-1 and TRBJ1-1; possibly TRBD1 for D (6 bases). This CDR3 spans 11 amino acids. CDR1 is NSHNY and CDR2 is SYGAGN in the germline V gene. The sequenced part of the CDR3 DNA is TGTGCCAGCACCCAGGGGACA. Protein sequence: CASTQGT. The full-length CDR3 reads as CASTQGTEVFF.

This clone was seen many times. Here the gene names and germline are mouse. The CDR3 extends 4 residues past the end of the read, so its final part is completed from the germline J gene. V gene TRBV17 combines with J gene TRBJ2-2; tentatively, D is TRBD1 (6 bases). This CDR3 spans 14 amino acids. From germline, CDR1 is MNHDT and CDR2 YYDKIL. Trimming cost V 4 bases and J 0 bases, with 6 bases left between them. The CDR3 DNA, read in part, is TGTGCTAGCAGTAACAGGGCAAACACCGGG. It encodes CASSNRANTG. Given in full, the CDR3 is CASSNRANTGQLYF.

This clone has only a few counts. Genes and germline are mouse. CDR3 bases read: TGTGCCAGCAGCCAACTGACAGGGAAGGATGCT. This codes for CASSQLTGKDA. The entire CDR3 reads CASSQLTGKDAEQFF. This rearrangement joins TRBV5 to TRBJ2-1; the match to TRBD1 covers 7 bases. The read ends 4 residues before the CDR3 terminus; that terminus is restored from the germline J gene. CDR3 length equals 15 residues. J lost 5 bases, V lost 2 bases, and 6 bases had no gene match. CDR1 is LGHNA and CDR2 is YNLKQL in the germline V gene (reference sequence).

About this clone itself: Gene names denote mouse genes. Other DNA sequences within the sample encode an identical CDR3. CDR3 sequence reads: CASSPGTGRDEQYF. CDR3 DNA (partial): TGTGCCAGCAGCCCCGGGACAGGGAGGGAT. The rearrangement links TRBV14 to TRBJ2-7, with 9 bases aligning to TRBD1. The CDR3 end is not reached by the read, which stops 4 residues before it; the germline J gene fills it in. Germline CDR1 and CDR2: SGHDT and FRDEAV. The CDR3 has 14 amino acids.